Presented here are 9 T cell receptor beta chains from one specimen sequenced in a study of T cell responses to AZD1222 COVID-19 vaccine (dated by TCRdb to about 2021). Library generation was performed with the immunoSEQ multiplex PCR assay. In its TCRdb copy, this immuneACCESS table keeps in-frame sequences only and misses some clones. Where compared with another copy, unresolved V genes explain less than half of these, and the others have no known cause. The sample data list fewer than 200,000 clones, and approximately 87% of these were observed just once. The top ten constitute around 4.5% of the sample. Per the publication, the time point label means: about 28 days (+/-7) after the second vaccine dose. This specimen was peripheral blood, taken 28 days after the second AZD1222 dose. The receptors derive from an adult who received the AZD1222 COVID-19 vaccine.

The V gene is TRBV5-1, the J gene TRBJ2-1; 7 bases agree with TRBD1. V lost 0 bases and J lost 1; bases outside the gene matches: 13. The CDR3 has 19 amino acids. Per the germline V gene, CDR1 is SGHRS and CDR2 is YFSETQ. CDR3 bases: TGCGCCAGCAGCTTGGGATTCAACGACAGGGTAGGTTCCTACAATGAGCAGTTCTTC. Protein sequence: CASSLGFNDRVGSYNEQFF.

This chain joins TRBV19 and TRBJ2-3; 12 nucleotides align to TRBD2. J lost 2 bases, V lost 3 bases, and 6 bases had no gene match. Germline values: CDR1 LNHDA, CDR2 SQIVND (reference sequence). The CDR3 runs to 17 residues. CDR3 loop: CASSIPTSGGNTDTQYF. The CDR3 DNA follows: TGTGCCAGTAGTATCCCAACTAGCGGGGGGAACACAGATACGCAGTATTTT.

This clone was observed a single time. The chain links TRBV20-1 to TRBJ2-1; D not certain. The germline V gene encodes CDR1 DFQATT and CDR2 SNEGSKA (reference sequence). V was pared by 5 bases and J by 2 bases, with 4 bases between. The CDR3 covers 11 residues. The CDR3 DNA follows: TGCAGTGCTGGCCCCTACAATGAGCAGTTCTTC. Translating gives CSAGPYNEQFF.

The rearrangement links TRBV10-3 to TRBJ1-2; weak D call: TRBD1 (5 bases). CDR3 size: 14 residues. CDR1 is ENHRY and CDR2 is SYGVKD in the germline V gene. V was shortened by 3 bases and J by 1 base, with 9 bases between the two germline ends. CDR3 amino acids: CAISDREGNYGYTF. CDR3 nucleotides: TGTGCCATCAGTGACAGGGAGGGTAACTATGGCTACACCTTC.

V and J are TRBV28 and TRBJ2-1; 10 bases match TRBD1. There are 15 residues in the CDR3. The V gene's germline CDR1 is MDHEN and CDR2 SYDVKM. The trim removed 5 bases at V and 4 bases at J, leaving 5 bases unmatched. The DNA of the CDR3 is TGTGCCAGCAGTGCCCCGGGACAGGGGTACAATGAGCAGTTCTTC. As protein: CASSAPGQGYNEQFF.

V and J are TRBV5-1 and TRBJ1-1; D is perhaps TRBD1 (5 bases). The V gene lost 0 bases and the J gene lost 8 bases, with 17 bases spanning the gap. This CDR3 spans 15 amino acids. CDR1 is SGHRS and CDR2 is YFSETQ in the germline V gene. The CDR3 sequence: CASSLERGSLGEAFF. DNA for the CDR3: TGCGCCAGCAGCTTGGAGCGGGGGTCGCTGGGGGAAGCTTTCTTT.

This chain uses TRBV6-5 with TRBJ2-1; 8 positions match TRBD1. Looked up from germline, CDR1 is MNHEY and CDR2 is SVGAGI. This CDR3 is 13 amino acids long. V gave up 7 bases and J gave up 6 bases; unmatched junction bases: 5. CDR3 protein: CASTLDRVNEQFF. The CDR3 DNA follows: TGTGCCAGCACCCTGGACAGGGTCAATGAGCAGTTCTTC.

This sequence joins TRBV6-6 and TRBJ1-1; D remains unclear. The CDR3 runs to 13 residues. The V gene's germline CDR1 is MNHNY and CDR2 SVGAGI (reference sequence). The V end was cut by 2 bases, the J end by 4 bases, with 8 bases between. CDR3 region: CASSYRISTEAFF. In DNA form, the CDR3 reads TGTGCCAGCAGTTACAGGATTAGCACTGAAGCTTTCTTT.

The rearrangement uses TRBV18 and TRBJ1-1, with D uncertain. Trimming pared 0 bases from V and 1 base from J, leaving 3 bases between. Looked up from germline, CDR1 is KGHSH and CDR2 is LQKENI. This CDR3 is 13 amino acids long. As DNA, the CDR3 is TGTGCCAGCTCACCACCGCAGAACACTGAAGCTTTCTTT. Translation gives CASSPPQNTEAFF.